The 26 T cell receptor beta chains listed next were all sequenced from one sample in a study of OX40 agonist ivuxolimab in advanced cancers. TCRdb's table, derived via immunoSEQ multiplex PCR, lists solely in-frame clones and lacks some. The profile covers 40,000 or so clones, with around 87% appearing a single time and about 40% taken by the ten largest. Sequencing used CD4+ or CD8+ T cells sorted from blood, obtained in a trial of the OX40 agonist ivuxolimab. The origin of the receptors is an adult with an advanced solid tumor such as melanoma, head and neck, liver or kidney cancer.

The gene calls are TRBV7-6 and TRBJ2-1; perhaps D is TRBD1 or TRBD2 (5 bases each). The CDR3 is 13 amino acids. The germline V gene has CDR1 SGHVS and CDR2 FNYEAQ. Trimming removed 3 bases at V and 8 bases at J, with 11 bases between. CDR3 protein: CASSLGEWDEQFF. Written as DNA, the CDR3 is TGTGCCAGCAGCTTGGGGGAGTGGGATGAGCAGTTCTTC.

The chain joins TRBV15 to TRBJ2-7; 7 bases agree with TRBD2. J gave up 0 bases and V 1 base, and 0 bases lay outside the gene matches. Germline values: CDR1 LNHNV, CDR2 YYDKDF (reference sequence). The CDR3 sequence is 14 residues long. The CDR3 DNA follows: TGTGCCACCAGCAGAGGCGGGAGCTCCTACGAGCAGTACTTC. Protein sequence: CATSRGGSSYEQYF. The full variable domain, completed using reference TRBV15 and TRBJ2-7, is DAMVIQNPRYQVTQFGKPVTLSCSQTLNHNVMYWYQQKSSQAPKLLFHYYDKDFNNEADTPDNFQSRRPNTSFCFLDIRSPGLGDTAMYLCATSRGGSSYEQYFGPGTRLTVT.

V usage is TRBV7-9 and J usage is TRBJ1-4, with 10 bases fitting TRBD1. This CDR3 has 17 residues. Germline CDR1 and CDR2: SEHNR and FQNEAQ (reference sequence). V lost 6 bases to trimming and J lost 7 bases; unmatched junction nucleotides: 14. The CDR3 DNA sequence: TGTGCCAGCAGTGCCGGGACAGGGGCCAAGGGGGGTGAAAAACTGTTTTTT. It specifies CASSAGTGAKGGEKLFF.

The chain couples TRBV6-5 to TRBJ2-3, with D uncertain. Germline V gene sequence: CDR1 MNHEY, CDR2 SVGAGI. CDR3 length: 11 residues. V gave up 3 bases and J gave up 14 bases, with 12 bases separating them. The CDR3 DNA follows: TGTGCCAGCAGTTATGATAGACCCCGGTATTTT. Its translation is CASSYDRPRYF.

The chain is built from TRBV5-1 and TRBJ2-1; 8 bases fit TRBD2. V was clipped by 2 bases and J by 8 bases; unmatched bases: 9. Per germline, CDR1 SGHRS and CDR2 YFSETQ. CDR3 size: 15 residues. CDR3 amino acids: CASSLMGLEMDEQFF. The CDR3 bases are TGCGCCAGCAGCTTAATGGGACTAGAGATGGATGAGCAGTTCTTC. Complete variable domain (other parts from reference TRBV5-1 and TRBJ2-1): KAGVTQTPRYLIKTRGQQVTLSCSPISGHRSVSWYQQTPGQGLQFLFEYFSETQRNKGNFPGRFSGRQFSNSRSEMNVSTLELGDSALYLCASSLMGLEMDEQFFGPGTRLTVL.

This chain joins TRBV7-2 and TRBJ2-5; D is ambiguous. The length of the CDR3 is 12 residues. Germline loops: CDR1 SGHTA, CDR2 FQGNSA. V lost 3 bases and J 4 bases, leaving 6 bases between the germline ends. The CDR3 reads CASSLGTETQYF. The CDR3 coding sequence is TGTGCCAGCAGCTTGGGTACAGAGACCCAGTACTTC.

The rearrangement links TRBV2 to TRBJ1-4; D call uncertain. Trimming left V 1 base short and J 4 bases short, with 7 bases between. The CDR3 runs 14 residues. The germline V gene has CDR1 SNHLY and CDR2 FYNNEI. The CDR3 DNA reads TGTGCCAGCAGTGAAGAGGCCGTTAATGAAAAACTGTTTTTT. It translates to CASSEEAVNEKLFF.

V usage is TRBV29-1 and J usage is TRBJ2-7; 7 nucleotides match TRBD1. Germline V lookup: CDR1 SQVTM, CDR2 ANQGSEA. This CDR3 has 15 residues. J was trimmed by 4 bases and V by 5 bases; bases with no gene match: 14. Here the CDR3 DNA reads TGCAGCGTTCTTAAGTTGCAGGGGGTTGTTTACGAGCAGTACTTC. This encodes CSVLKLQGVVYEQYF.

The chain uses TRBV4-1 and TRBJ2-2; D gene unclear. The germline V gene encodes CDR1 MGHRA and CDR2 YSYEKL. CDR3 length: 15 amino acids. V shed 0 bases and J shed 4 bases, with 9 bases lying between them. DNA of the CDR3: TGCGCCAGCAGCCAAGAAGGAAGTGGCACCGGGGAGCTGTTTTTT. It is translated as CASSQEGSGTGELFF.

This clone came up once. The V call is TRBV10-3, the J call TRBJ2-1; 14 positions match TRBD2. Germline V gene data show CDR1 as ENHRY and CDR2 as SYGVKD. This CDR3 is 15 amino acids long. V was clipped by 6 bases and J by 10 bases; unmatched bases: 8. CDR3 sequence (DNA): TGTGCCATCAGACCGGGACTAGCGGGAGCTGAAGAGCAGTTCTTC. This codes for CAIRPGLAGAEEQFF.

The rearrangement uses TRBV28 and TRBJ1-4, with D possibly matching TRBD1 (6 bases). The V gene's germline CDR1 is MDHEN and CDR2 SYDVKM. This CDR3 contains 16 residues. V lost 3 bases, J lost 0 bases, and 11 bases lay in between. CDR3 region: CASSFLQGATNEKLFF. CDR3 DNA sequence: TGTGCCAGCAGTTTCCTACAGGGTGCAACTAATGAAAAACTGTTTTTT.

The chain couples TRBV28 to TRBJ1-3; D ambiguous. Germline CDR1 reads MDHEN; CDR2 reads SYDVKM. Trimming pared 4 bases from V and 0 bases from J, leaving 10 bases between. This CDR3 is 15 amino acids long. The CDR3 region has the DNA TGTGCCAGCAGTTCACCTAGCGGCTCTGGAAACACCATATATTTT. Translated, it gives CASSSPSGSGNTIYF.

This chain links TRBV10-1 with TRBJ1-1; D gene uncertain. Trimming stripped 6 bases from V and 1 base from J, with 9 bases between. The CDR3 is 13 residues long. In germline, CDR1 is WNHNN, CDR2 SYGVQD (reference sequence). The CDR3 loop is CASSLGRNTEAFF. The DNA of the CDR3 is TGCGCCAGCAGCCTCGGGAGGAACACTGAAGCTTTCTTT.

The rearrangement joins TRBV19 to TRBJ2-3; 13 bases are shared with TRBD2. CDR1 is LNHDA and CDR2 is SQIVND in the germline V gene (reference sequence). The ends lost 6 bases at V and 6 bases at J; junction bases unmatched: 6. This CDR3 contains 15 residues. The CDR3 protein is CASRRTSGSGDTQYF. In nucleotides, the CDR3 is TGTGCCAGTAGACGGACTAGCGGGAGCGGGGATACGCAGTATTTT.

The V call is TRBV6-5, the J call TRBJ1-3; no clear D gene. V lost 1 base and J 3 bases, leaving 13 bases between the germline ends. CDR3 size: 16 residues. The germline CDR1 and CDR2 sequences are MNHEY and SVGAGI. CDR3 in DNA: TGTGCCAGCAGTTACTGGGAACCGTTCCGTGGAAACACCATATATTTT. Its translation is CASSYWEPFRGNTIYF.

This clone showed up just a few times. The rearrangement links TRBV15 to TRBJ2-6, with no clear D. V was shortened by 2 bases and J by 1 base, with 6 bases between the two germline ends. This CDR3 is built from 15 residues. Germline assignment: CDR1 LNHNV and CDR2 YYDKDF (reference sequence). CDR3 DNA sequence: TGTGCCACCAGCAGACGGATATCTGGGGCCAACGTCCTGACTTTC. This encodes CATSRRISGANVLTF.

This clone was detected only a few times. The chain recombines TRBV5-1 with TRBJ2-7; 10 positions agree with TRBD2. The germline V gene has CDR1 SGHRS and CDR2 YFSETQ. Unmatched junction bases numbered 7, after V lost 1 base and J lost 3 bases. The CDR3 contains 16 residues. CDR3 sequence: CASSLWLAGADYEQYF. CDR3 nucleotide sequence: TGCGCCAGCAGCTTGTGGCTAGCGGGAGCGGACTACGAGCAGTACTTC.

The rearrangement links TRBV6-4 to TRBJ2-5; 7 bases map to TRBD1. V was pared by 8 bases and J by 3 bases, with 24 bases of the junction left unmatched. CDR3 length: 19 residues. Germline V gene sequence: CDR1 MRHNA, CDR2 SNTAGT. The CDR3 DNA reads TGTGCCAGCTGGCCCCGGGACAGACGTACTGATGGGGGAAAAGAGACCCAGTACTTC. This encodes CASWPRDRRTDGGKETQYF.

The chain couples TRBV7-8 to TRBJ2-7; either TRBD1 or TRBD2 may fit D (5 bases each). The CDR3 totals 13 residues. The ends were cut back, 2 bases at V and 4 bases at J, with 9 bases in the middle. Germline V gives CDR1 SGHVS, CDR2 FQNEAQ. This chain's CDR3 is CASSLLGEYEQYF. The CDR3 DNA reads TGTGCCAGCAGCTTACTAGGGGAGTACGAGCAGTACTTC.

This clone was counted between two and nine times. V is TRBV6-5 and J is TRBJ2-7; 7 bases are a match to TRBD1. The CDR3 is 14 amino acids. CDR1 is MNHEY and CDR2 is SVGAGI in the germline V gene. J gave up 0 bases and V 6 bases, and 5 bases lay outside the gene matches. The chain's CDR3 is CASRLGQSSYEQYF. The CDR3, as DNA: TGTGCCAGCAGGCTGGGACAGAGCTCCTACGAGCAGTACTTC.

The chain combines TRBV15 with TRBJ2-5; D remains ambiguous. From germline, CDR1 is LNHNV and CDR2 YYDKDF (reference sequence). The CDR3 totals 15 residues. V gave up 0 bases and J gave up 1 base, with 9 bases separating them. The CDR3 sequence is CATSRDLGTQETQYF. Here the CDR3 DNA reads TGTGCCACCAGCAGAGATCTGGGAACCCAAGAGACCCAGTACTTC. The variable domain in full, with the rest retrieved from reference TRBV15 and TRBJ2-5, is DAMVIQNPRYQVTQFGKPVTLSCSQTLNHNVMYWYQQKSSQAPKLLFHYYDKDFNNEADTPDNFQSRRPNTSFCFLDIRSPGLGDTAMYLCATSRDLGTQETQYFGPGTRLLVL.

The chain has TRBV5-6 and TRBJ2-1; no firm D call. V lost 1 base and J 13 bases, leaving 12 bases between the germline ends. Germline V lookup: CDR1 SGHDT, CDR2 YYEEEE. The CDR3 covers 12 residues. DNA of the CDR3: TGTGCCAGCAGCTTGTGGACCGAAAATCAGTTCTTC. Protein sequence: CASSLWTENQFF.

The J gene is TRBJ2-3, the V gene TRBV6-4, with TRBD2 as a possible D gene (6 bases). CDR1 is MRHNA and CDR2 is SNTAGT in the germline V gene. The CDR3 is made up of 14 amino acids. Between the trimmed V and J ends, which lost 6 bases and 1 base, there was a span of 11 bases. The CDR3 sequence: CASRTSSGTDTQYF. CDR3 sequence (DNA): TGTGCCAGCAGAACTTCTAGCGGCACAGATACGCAGTATTTT.

Points on this clone: The junction departs from germline at one end; a sequencing error may be responsible. The rearrangement uses TRBV7-7 and TRBJ2-5, with 10 bases aligning to TRBD2. CDR1 is SSHAT, CDR2 FNYEAQ, per germline (reference sequence). This CDR3 region has 15 residues. This CDR3 reads CASSYGLAVQETQYF. The CDR3 bases are TGTGCTAGCAGCTACGGACTAGCGGTTCAAGAGACCCAGTACTTC.

CDR3 DNA: TGTGCCAGCAGTTACTCCATAGGCCGCCAAGAGACCCAGTACTTC. This gives the protein CASSYSIGRQETQYF. This chain connects TRBV6-5 to TRBJ2-5; D not resolved. V was shortened by 0 bases and J by 1 base, with 9 bases between the two germline ends. This CDR3 comprises 15 residues. CDR1 MNHEY and CDR2 SVGAGI come from the germline V gene.

The J gene is TRBJ1-1, the V gene TRBV6-1; no definite D call. CDR1 and CDR2 from the germline V gene are MNHNS and SASEGT. CDR3 size: 15 residues. Between the trimmed V and J ends, which lost 1 base and 4 bases, there was a span of 13 bases. The CDR3 bases are TGTGCCAGCAGTGAAGTAGTAGGGTTAGTCACTGAAGCTTTCTTT. Translated, it gives CASSEVVGLVTEAFF.